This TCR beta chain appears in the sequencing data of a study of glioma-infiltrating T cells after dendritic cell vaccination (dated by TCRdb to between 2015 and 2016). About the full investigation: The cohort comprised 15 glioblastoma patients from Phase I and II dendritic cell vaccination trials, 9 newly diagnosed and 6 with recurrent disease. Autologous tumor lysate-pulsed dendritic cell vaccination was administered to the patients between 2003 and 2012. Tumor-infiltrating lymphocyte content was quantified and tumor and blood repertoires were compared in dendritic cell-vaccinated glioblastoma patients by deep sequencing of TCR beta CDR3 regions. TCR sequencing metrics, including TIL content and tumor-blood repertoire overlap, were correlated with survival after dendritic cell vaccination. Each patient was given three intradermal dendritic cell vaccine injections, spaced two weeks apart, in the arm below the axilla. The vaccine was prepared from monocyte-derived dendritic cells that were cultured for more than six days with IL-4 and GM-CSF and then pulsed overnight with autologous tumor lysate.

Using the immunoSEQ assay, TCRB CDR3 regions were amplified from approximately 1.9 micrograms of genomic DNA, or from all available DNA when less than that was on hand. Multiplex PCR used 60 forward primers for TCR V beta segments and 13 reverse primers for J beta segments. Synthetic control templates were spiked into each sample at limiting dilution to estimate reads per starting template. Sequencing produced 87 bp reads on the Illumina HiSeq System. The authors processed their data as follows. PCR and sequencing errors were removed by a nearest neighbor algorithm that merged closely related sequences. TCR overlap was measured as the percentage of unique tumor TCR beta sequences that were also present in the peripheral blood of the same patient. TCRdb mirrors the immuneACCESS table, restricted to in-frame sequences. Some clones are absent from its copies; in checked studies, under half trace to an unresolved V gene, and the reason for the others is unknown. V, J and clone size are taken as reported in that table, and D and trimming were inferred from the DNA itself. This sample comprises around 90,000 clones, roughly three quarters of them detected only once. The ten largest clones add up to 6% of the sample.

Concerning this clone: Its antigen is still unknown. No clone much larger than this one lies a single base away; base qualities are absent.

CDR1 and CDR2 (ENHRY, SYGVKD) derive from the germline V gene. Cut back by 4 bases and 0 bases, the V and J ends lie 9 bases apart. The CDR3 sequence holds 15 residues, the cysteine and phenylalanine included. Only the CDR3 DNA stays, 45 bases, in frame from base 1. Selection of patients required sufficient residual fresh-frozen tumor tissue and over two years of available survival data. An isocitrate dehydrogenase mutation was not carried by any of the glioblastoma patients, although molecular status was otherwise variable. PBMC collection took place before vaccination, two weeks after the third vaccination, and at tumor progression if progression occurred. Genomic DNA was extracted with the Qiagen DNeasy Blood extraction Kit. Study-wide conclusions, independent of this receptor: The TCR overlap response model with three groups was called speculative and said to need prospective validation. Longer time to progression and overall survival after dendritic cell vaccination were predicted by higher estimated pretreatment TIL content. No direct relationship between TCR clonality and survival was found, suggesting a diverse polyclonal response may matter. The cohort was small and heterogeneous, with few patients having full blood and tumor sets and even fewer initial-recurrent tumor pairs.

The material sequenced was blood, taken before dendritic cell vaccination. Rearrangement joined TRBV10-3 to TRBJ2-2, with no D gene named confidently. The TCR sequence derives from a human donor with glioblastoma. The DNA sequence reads TGTGCCATCAGTGGCCGGGTAGCGAACACCGGGGAGCTGTTTTTT. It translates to CAISGRVANTGELFF.